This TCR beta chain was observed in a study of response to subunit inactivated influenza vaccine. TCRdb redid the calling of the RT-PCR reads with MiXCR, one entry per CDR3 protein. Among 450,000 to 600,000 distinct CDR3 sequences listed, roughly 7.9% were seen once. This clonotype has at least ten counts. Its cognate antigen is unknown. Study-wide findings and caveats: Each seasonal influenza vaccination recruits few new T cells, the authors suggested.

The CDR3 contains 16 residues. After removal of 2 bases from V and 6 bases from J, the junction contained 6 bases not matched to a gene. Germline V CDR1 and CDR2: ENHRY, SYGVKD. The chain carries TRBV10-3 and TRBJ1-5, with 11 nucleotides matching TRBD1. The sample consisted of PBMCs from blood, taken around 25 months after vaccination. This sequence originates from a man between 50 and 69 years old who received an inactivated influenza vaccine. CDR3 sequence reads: CAISEGDRGSGQPQHF. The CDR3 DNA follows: TGTGCCATCAGTGAGGGGGACAGGGGGTCGGGTCAGCCCCAGCATTTT.